Below are 26 T cell receptor beta chains sequenced from a single sample in a study of T cell changes during pregnancy in multiple sclerosis. Produced via immunoSEQ multiplex PCR; TCRdb's table is partial and in-frame only. This table has 75,000 to 95,000 clones, around 94% appearing once. The sequencing used CD4+ T cells from peripheral blood mononuclear cells, collected after pregnancy. All receptors derive from a female donor with multiple sclerosis, enrolled in a pregnancy study.

The CDR3 sequence is CASSIGGSGNTIYF. The CDR3 DNA sequence: TGTGCCAGTAGTATCGGCGGATCTGGAAACACCATATATTTT. V gene TRBV19 combines with J gene TRBJ1-3; D gene ambiguous. The CDR3 contains 14 residues. V lost 3 bases to trimming and J lost 1 base, with 7 bases between them. Germline CDR1 and CDR2: LNHDA and SQIVND (reference sequence). The full variable domain, completed using reference TRBV19 and TRBJ1-3, is DGGITQSPKYLFRKEGQNVTLSCEQNLNHDAMYWYRQDPGQGLRLIYYSQIVNDFQKGDIAEGYSVSREKKESFPLTVTSAQKNPTAFYLCASSIGGSGNTIYFGEGSWLTVV.

The gene calls are TRBV27 and TRBJ1-2; no reliable D call. V lost 6 bases and J lost 8, with 22 bases in between. This CDR3 region has 15 residues. Per the germline V gene, CDR1 is MNHEY and CDR2 is SMNVEV (reference sequence). CDR3 nucleotides: TGTGCCAGCAGAGGCCCGGCTTGGGTATTCGGGGGCTACACCTTC. This sequence encodes CASRGPAWVFGGYTF.

The rearrangement links TRBV5-4 to TRBJ2-3, with 10 bases aligning to TRBD1. With 4 bases clipped from V and 3 bases from J, the junction kept 5 bases outside the gene matches. The CDR3 loop spans 15 amino acids. The germline V gene has CDR1 SGHNT and CDR2 YYREEE (reference sequence). Here the CDR3 DNA reads TGTGCCAGCAGCCTAGGACAGGGGGGGACAGATACGCAGTATTTT. Translation gives CASSLGQGGTDTQYF. The full variable domain, its missing parts supplied by reference TRBV5-4 and TRBJ2-3, is ETGVTQSPTHLIKTRGQQVTLRCSSQSGHNTVSWYQQALGQGPQFIFQYYREEENGRGNFPPRFSGLQFPNYSSELNVNALELDDSALYLCASSLGQGGTDTQYFGPGTRLTVL.

The chain joins TRBV4-2 to TRBJ2-7, with 10 bases that match TRBD1. Germline trimming cut 1 base from V and 2 bases from J; bases unmatched to any gene: 2. This CDR3 has 15 residues. Germline-derived CDR1 and CDR2 are LGHNA and YNFKEQ. In DNA, the CDR3 is TGTGCCAGCAGCCAAGTGGGACAGGGGACCTACGAGCAGTACTTC. Translated, it gives CASSQVGQGTYEQYF.

This clone showed up just once. The genes are TRBV7-8 and TRBJ2-1; perhaps TRBD2 as D (5 bases). Trimming removed 1 base from V and 0 bases from J, with 13 bases in between. CDR1 is SGHVS, CDR2 FQNEAQ, per germline. The CDR3 covers 17 residues. The CDR3 spells CASSLGALVSSYNEQFF. CDR3 sequence (DNA): TGTGCCAGCAGCTTAGGGGCACTAGTGTCCTCCTACAATGAGCAGTTCTTC.

The chain is built from TRBV9 and TRBJ2-1, with TRBD1 as a possible D gene (6 bases). V was shortened by 0 bases and J by 3 bases, with 19 bases between the two germline ends. The length of the CDR3 is 18 residues. Germline CDR1 SGDLS, CDR2 YYNGEE. Written as DNA, the CDR3 is TGTGCCAGCAGCGTAGGACTACAGGGCCTTGGGAACTACAATGAGCAGTTCTTC. Protein sequence: CASSVGLQGLGNYNEQFF.

This chain uses TRBV9 with TRBJ1-5; D possibly corresponds to TRBD1 (6 bases). The CDR3 has 15 amino acids. Germline values: CDR1 SGDLS, CDR2 YYNGEE. V gave up 4 bases and J gave up 0 bases, with 11 bases separating them. In nucleotides, the CDR3 is TGTGCCAGCAGCACGACAGGAGGTAGCAATCAGCCCCAGCATTTT. It yields the protein CASSTTGGSNQPQHF.

V and J are TRBV28 and TRBJ2-3; D remains ambiguous. CDR1 is MDHEN, CDR2 SYDVKM, per germline. This CDR3 is built from 14 residues. Trimming took off 6 bases at V and 3 bases at J, with 13 bases between the two ends. DNA of the CDR3: TGTGCCAGCAGGGCCTGGCTCTGGACAGATACGCAGTATTTT. This gives the protein CASRAWLWTDTQYF.

The chain combines TRBV19 with TRBJ1-1, with 9 bases fitting TRBD1. This CDR3 is built from 15 residues. CDR1 is LNHDA, CDR2 SQIVND, per germline (reference sequence). V was clipped by 3 bases and J by 1 base; unmatched bases: 3. The CDR3 reads CASSILGQGNTEAFF. Written as DNA, the CDR3 is TGTGCCAGTAGTATTTTGGGACAGGGGAACACTGAAGCTTTCTTT.

The chain has TRBV28 and TRBJ2-2; D ambiguous. Between the trimmed V and J ends, which lost 1 base and 9 bases, there was a span of 3 bases. CDR3 size: 11 residues. Germline loops: CDR1 MDHEN, CDR2 SYDVKM. CDR3: CASSLYRELFF. The CDR3 nucleotides are TGTGCCAGCAGTTTATATAGGGAGCTGTTTTTT.

The chain couples TRBV19 to TRBJ2-1; TRBD2 is a possible D gene (6 bases). Germline lookup yields CDR1 LNHDA and CDR2 SQIVND (reference sequence). V lost 4 bases and J 0 bases, leaving 13 bases between the germline ends. The length of the CDR3 is 16 residues. The CDR3 is CASSKLAPSSYNEQFF. The CDR3 bases are TGTGCCAGTAGTAAACTAGCACCGAGCTCCTACAATGAGCAGTTCTTC.

The rearrangement links TRBV7-9 to TRBJ1-5; no clear D. CDR1 is SEHNR and CDR2 is FQNEAQ in the germline V gene (reference sequence). Between the trimmed V and J ends, which lost 2 bases and 6 bases, there was a span of 14 bases. This CDR3 spans 15 amino acids. CDR3: CASSLTGDDGQPQHF. The CDR3 DNA reads TGTGCCAGCAGCTTAACGGGTGATGACGGTCAGCCCCAGCATTTT.

The rearrangement uses TRBV9 and TRBJ2-1, with 11 bases fitting TRBD2. The CDR3 totals 17 residues. CDR1 is SGDLS and CDR2 is YYNGEE in the germline V gene. Losses at the gene ends were 0 bases for V and 6 bases for J; bases not matched to a gene: 8. As DNA, the CDR3 is TGTGCCAGCAGCGTAGGTCGACTAGCGGGAAATCTCAATGAGCAGTTCTTC. Encoded protein: CASSVGRLAGNLNEQFF.

This clone has more than one count but fewer than ten. The J gene is TRBJ1-5, the V gene TRBV6-1; D possibly corresponds to TRBD1 (6 bases). V lost 6 bases, J lost 3 bases, and 15 bases lay in between. CDR3 length: 15 amino acids. The germline CDR1 and CDR2 sequences are MNHNS and SASEGT. The CDR3 protein is CASRTTGVDNQPQHF. CDR3 nucleotides: TGTGCCAGCAGAACGACAGGTGTTGACAATCAGCCCCAGCATTTT.

The chain uses TRBV14 and TRBJ2-2; D is ambiguous. Germline CDR1 SGHDN, CDR2 FVKESK. V lost 4 bases and J 6 bases, leaving 18 bases between the germline ends. The CDR3 spans 16 residues. CDR3 sequence (DNA): TGTGCCAGCAGCCCCAGACGGGTCGGTTCAGCCGGGGAGCTGTTTTTT. Its protein product is CASSPRRVGSAGELFF.

This chain connects TRBV5-6 to TRBJ1-5, with TRBD1 identical over 9 bases. The germline V gene encodes CDR1 SGHDT and CDR2 YYEEEE. The CDR3 runs to 16 residues. Losses at the gene ends were 1 base for V and 5 bases for J; bases not matched to a gene: 7. The CDR3: CASSLNRGTGYQPQHF. The CDR3 DNA reads TGTGCCAGCAGCTTGAACCGTGGGACAGGGTATCAGCCCCAGCATTTT.

The count of this clone is one. The J gene is TRBJ2-2, the V gene TRBV7-8; TRBD2 matches at 7 bases. V was clipped by 3 bases and J by 2 bases; unmatched bases: 3. From germline, CDR1 is SGHVS and CDR2 FQNEAQ. CDR3 length equals 15 residues. CDR3 region: CASSLASGNTGELFF. DNA for the CDR3: TGTGCCAGCAGCTTGGCTAGCGGAAACACCGGGGAGCTGTTTTTT.

CDR3 region: CASNRGPSYEQYF. CDR3 nucleotides: TGTGCCAGCAACAGGGGGCCCTCCTACGAGCAGTACTTC. The chain joins TRBV2 to TRBJ2-7, with 9 bases fitting TRBD1. V trimming: 7 bases; J trimming: 0 bases; junction bases outside the gene matches: 1. The CDR3 is made up of 13 amino acids. Germline V gives CDR1 SNHLY, CDR2 FYNNEI.

This sequence joins TRBV2 and TRBJ2-6; D remains unclear. The CDR3 runs to 14 residues. Germline assignment: CDR1 SNHLY and CDR2 FYNNEI. The ends were cut back, 6 bases at V and 0 bases at J, with 6 bases in the middle. CDR3 bases: TGTGCCAGCAGCGGTACCTCTGGGGCCAACGTCCTGACTTTC. As protein: CASSGTSGANVLTF.

This clone has a handful of counts. This CDR3 is CASSRTGGAEAFF. Written as DNA, the CDR3 is TGTGCCAGCAGTCGGACAGGGGGCGCTGAAGCTTTCTTT. The rearrangement links TRBV6-5 to TRBJ1-1; 11 nucleotides match TRBD1. The CDR3 is 13 amino acids. CDR1 MNHEY and CDR2 SVGAGI come from the germline V gene. The V and J ends lost 5 bases and 6 bases, in that order; junction bases with no gene match: 2.

This clone was picked up a small number of times. This rearrangement joins TRBV30 to TRBJ1-4; TRBD1 aligns across 7 bases. J lost 0 bases, V lost 1 base, and 8 bases had no gene match. CDR1 and CDR2 (germline): GTSNPN, SVGIG (reference sequence). The CDR3 length is 17 residues. The CDR3 DNA is TGTGCCTGGAGTGCCAGCAGGGGGGATGCAACTAATGAAAAACTGTTTTTT. This codes for CAWSASRGDATNEKLFF.

The chain links TRBV7-9 to TRBJ1-5; D call uncertain. Trimming pared 1 base from V and 4 bases from J, leaving 5 bases between. Germline assignment: CDR1 SEHNR and CDR2 FQNEAQ (reference sequence). The CDR3 is 13 amino acids. This CDR3 is CASSLGENQPQHF. In DNA form, the CDR3 reads TGTGCCAGCAGCTTAGGGGAGAATCAGCCCCAGCATTTT.

The chain combines TRBV27 with TRBJ2-3; no reliable D call. There are 13 residues in the CDR3. The ends were cut back, 6 bases at V and 0 bases at J, with 7 bases in the middle. Germline-derived CDR1 and CDR2 are MNHEY and SMNVEV (reference sequence). CDR3 loop: CASRIYSTDTQYF. The DNA of the CDR3 is TGTGCCAGCAGAATCTACAGCACAGATACGCAGTATTTT.

The V call is TRBV4-2, the J call TRBJ2-1; D possibly corresponds to TRBD2 (7 bases). The CDR3 runs to 15 residues. V was cut by 0 bases and J by 9 bases, with 15 bases left in between. Germline CDR1 and CDR2: LGHNA and YNFKEQ. Here the CDR3 reads CASSQDWGGLGEQFF. The DNA for the CDR3 is TGTGCCAGCAGCCAAGATTGGGGGGGCTTGGGTGAGCAGTTCTTC.

DNA for the CDR3: TGTGCCAGCAGCTCCCCGGACAGGGTTCATGGCTACACCTTC. Protein sequence: CASSSPDRVHGYTF. V is TRBV7-2 and J is TRBJ1-2, with 8 bases that match TRBD1. Germline trimming cut 4 bases from V and 6 bases from J; bases unmatched to any gene: 7. The CDR3 runs to 14 residues. Per germline, CDR1 SGHTA and CDR2 FQGNSA.

The chain has TRBV28 and TRBJ2-1; TRBD1 matches at 10 bases. Germline-derived CDR1 and CDR2 are MDHEN and SYDVKM. The CDR3 extends over 13 amino acids. V was pared by 6 bases and J by 8 bases, with 4 bases of the junction left unmatched. The CDR3 spells CASRGTGAYEQFF. CDR3 coding DNA: TGTGCCAGCAGGGGGACAGGGGCCTATGAGCAGTTCTTC.